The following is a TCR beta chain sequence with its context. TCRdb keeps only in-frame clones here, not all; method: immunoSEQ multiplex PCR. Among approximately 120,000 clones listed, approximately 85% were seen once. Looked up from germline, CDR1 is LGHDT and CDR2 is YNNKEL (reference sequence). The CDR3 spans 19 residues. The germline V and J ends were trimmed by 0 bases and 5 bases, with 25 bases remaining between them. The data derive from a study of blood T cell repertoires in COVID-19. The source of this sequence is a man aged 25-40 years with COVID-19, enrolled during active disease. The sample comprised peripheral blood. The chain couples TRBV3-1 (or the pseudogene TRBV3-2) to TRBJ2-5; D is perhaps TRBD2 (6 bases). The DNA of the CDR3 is TGTGCCAGCAGCCAAGAAAAACCGGGAGTGGATCCAAGGAAGGAGACCCAGTACTTC. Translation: CASSQEKPGVDPRKETQYF.